The clone carrying this TCR beta chain was counted a few times. The data were obtained in a study of T-cell reconstitution after alpha-beta-depleted transplantation in children. This CDR3 spans 17 amino acids. Trimming took 3 bases from V and 9 from J; bases not matched to a gene: 11. In germline, CDR1 is SGDLS, CDR2 YYNGEE. Researchers prepared the TCRbeta library using unique molecular identifiers, the study reports. TCRdb itself ran the PCR reads through MiXCR, one entry per CDR3 protein. The table has 750,000 to 950,000 distinct CDR3 sequences, around 15% seen once. Sequences were derived from PBMCs, mostly from graft donor cells, sampled 360 days after TCRalphabeta/CD19-depleted stem cell transplant. This TCR was sampled from a male patient between 10 and 17 years old who had a stem cell transplant for acute lymphoblastic leukemia, so the T cells may come from the graft donor. V gene TRBV9 combines with J gene TRBJ2-1; 14 bases fit TRBD2. The CDR3 coding sequence is TGTGCCAGCAGCGATCCCTCCGGGACTAGCGGGAGCCGTGAGCAGTTCTTC. Its translation: CASSDPSGTSGSREQFF.